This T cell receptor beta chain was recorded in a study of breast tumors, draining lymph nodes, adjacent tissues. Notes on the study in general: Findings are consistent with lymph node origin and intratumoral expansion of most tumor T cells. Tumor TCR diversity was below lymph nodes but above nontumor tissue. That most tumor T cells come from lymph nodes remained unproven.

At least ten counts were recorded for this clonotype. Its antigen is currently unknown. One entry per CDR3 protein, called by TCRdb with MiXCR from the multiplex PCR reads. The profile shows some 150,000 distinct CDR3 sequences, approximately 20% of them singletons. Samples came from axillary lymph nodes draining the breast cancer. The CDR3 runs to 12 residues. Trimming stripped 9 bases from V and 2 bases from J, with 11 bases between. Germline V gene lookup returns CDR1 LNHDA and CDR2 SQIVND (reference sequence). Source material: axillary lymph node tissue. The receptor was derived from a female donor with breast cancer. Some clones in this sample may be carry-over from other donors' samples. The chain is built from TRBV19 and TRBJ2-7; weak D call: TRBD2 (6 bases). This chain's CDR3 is CASSGPTYEQYF. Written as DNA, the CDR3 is TGTGCCAGCAGCGGGCCTACCTACGAGCAGTACTTC.